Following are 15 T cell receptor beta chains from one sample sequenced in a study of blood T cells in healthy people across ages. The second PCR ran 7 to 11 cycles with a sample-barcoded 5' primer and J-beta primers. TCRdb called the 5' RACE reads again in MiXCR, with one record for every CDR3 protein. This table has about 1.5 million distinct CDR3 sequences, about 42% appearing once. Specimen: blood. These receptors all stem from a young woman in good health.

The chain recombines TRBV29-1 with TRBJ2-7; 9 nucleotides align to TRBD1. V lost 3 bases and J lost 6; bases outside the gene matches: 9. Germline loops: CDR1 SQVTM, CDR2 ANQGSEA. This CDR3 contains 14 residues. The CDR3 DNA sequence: TGCAGCGTTGATAGGTCGGGACAGGGACGCGAGCAGTACTTC. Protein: CSVDRSGQGREQYF.

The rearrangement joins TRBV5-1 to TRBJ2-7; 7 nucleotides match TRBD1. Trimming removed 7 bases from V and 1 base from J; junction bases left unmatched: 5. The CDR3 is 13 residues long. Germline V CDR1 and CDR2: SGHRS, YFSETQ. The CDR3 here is CASGTASSYEQYF. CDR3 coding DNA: TGCGCCAGCGGGACAGCGTCTTCCTACGAGCAGTACTTC.

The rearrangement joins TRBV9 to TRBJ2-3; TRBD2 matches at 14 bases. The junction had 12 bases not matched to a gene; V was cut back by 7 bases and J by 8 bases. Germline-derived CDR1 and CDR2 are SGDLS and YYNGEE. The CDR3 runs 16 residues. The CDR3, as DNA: TGTGCCAGCCAGCGGGGACTAGCGGGAGCCCTCGGTACGCAGTATTTT. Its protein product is CASQRGLAGALGTQYF.

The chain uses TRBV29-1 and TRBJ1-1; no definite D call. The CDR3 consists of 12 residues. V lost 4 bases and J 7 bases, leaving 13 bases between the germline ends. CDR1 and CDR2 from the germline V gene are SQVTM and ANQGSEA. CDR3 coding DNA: TGCAGCGTTGGGTTTTGGTCTAATGAAGCTTTCTTT. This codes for CSVGFWSNEAFF.

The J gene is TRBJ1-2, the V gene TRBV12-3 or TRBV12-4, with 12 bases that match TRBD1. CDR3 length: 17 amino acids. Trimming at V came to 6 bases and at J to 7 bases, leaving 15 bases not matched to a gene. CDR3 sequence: CASSPWGQGARVGGYTF. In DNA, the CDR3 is TGTGCCAGCAGCCCGTGGGGACAGGGGGCCAGGGTGGGTGGCTACACCTTC.

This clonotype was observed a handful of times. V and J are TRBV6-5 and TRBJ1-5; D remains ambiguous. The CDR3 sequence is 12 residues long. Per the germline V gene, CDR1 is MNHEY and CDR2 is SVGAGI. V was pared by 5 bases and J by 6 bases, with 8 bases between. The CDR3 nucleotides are TGTGCCAGCAGTCGTAGAGGTCAGCCCCAGCATTTT. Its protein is CASSRRGQPQHF.

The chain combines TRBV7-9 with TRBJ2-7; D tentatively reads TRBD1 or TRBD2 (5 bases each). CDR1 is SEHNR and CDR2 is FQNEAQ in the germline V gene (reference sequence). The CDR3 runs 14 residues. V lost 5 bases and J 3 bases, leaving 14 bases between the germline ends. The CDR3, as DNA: TGTGCCAGCAGCAAATACGGGGCCTACTACGAGCAGTACTTC. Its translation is CASSKYGAYYEQYF.

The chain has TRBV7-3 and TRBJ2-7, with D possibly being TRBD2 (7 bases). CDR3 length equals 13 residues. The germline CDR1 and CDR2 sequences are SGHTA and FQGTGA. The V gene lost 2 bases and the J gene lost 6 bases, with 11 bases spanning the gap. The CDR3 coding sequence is TGTGCCAGCAGCTTAGGGGGGGCAGGCGAGCAGTACTTC. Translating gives CASSLGGAGEQYF.

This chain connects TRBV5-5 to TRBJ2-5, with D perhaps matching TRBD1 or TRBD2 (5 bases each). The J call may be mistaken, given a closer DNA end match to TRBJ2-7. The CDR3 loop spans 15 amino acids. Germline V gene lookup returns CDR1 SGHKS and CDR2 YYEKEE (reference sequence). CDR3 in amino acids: CASSLEWGTTYEQYF. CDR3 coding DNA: TGTGCCAGCAGCTTGGAATGGGGGACCACCTACGAGCAGTACTTC.

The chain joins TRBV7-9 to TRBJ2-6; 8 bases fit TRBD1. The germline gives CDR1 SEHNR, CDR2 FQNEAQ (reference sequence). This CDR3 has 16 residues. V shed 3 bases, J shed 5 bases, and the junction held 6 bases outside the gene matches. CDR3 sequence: CASSLVQGVRANVLTF. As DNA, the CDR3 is TGTGCCAGCAGCTTGGTACAGGGGGTCAGGGCCAACGTCCTGACTTTC.

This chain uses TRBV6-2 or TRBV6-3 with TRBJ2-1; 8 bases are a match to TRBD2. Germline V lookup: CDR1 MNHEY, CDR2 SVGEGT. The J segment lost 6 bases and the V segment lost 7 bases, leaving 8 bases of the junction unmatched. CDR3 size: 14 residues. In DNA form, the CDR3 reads TGTGCCAGCAACCACCCGGGACTAGGCAATGAGCAGTTCTTC. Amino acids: CASNHPGLGNEQFF.

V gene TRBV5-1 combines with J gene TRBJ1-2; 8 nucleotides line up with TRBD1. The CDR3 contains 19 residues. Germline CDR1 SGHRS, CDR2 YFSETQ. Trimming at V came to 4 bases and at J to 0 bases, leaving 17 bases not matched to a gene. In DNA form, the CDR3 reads TGCGCCAGCAGCCAGATGACCAGGGGGCGCGGTTTTCCTAACTATGGCTACACCTTC. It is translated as CASSQMTRGRGFPNYGYTF.

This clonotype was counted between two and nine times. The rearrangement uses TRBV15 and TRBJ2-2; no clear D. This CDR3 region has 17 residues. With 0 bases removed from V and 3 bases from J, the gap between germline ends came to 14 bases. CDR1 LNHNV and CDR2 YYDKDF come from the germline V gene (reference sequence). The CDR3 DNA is TGTGCCACCAGCAGAGATGTGCTGACGGCGGACACCGGGGAGCTGTTTTTT. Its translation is CATSRDVLTADTGELFF.

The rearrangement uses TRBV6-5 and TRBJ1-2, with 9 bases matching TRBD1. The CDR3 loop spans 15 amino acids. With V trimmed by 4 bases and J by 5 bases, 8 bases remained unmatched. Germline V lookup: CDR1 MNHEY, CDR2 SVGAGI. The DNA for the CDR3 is TGTGCCAGCAGTTTCGACCGGGACAGGGCTTATGGCTACACCTTC. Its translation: CASSFDRDRAYGYTF.

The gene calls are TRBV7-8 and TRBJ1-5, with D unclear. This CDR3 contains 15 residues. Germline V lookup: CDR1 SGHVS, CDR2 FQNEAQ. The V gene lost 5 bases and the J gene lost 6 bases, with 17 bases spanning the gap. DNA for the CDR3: TGTGCCAGCAGCCCCATTCGGGTTTCTGCTCAGCCCCAGCATTTT. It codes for CASSPIRVSAQPQHF.